This entry is about one T cell receptor (beta chain). Its target is unknown. The source of the sample is a study of T-cell memory formation after mild COVID-19. Constant-segment primers served in 5'RACE that generated TCR alpha and TCR beta cDNA libraries bearing sample barcodes and UMIs. TCRdb reprocessed the 5' RACE reads with MiXCR, giving one entry per CDR3 protein. The profile shows approximately 500,000 distinct CDR3 sequences, roughly 25% of them singletons. V dropped 5 bases and J dropped 8 bases, with 11 bases sitting between them. The CDR3 is 11 residues long. The germline gives CDR1 DFQATT, CDR2 SNEGSKA (reference sequence). Study-wide points: Researchers found some responding clones in pre-infection memory, a sign that cross-reactive memory joined. Clones that contracted from day 15 to 85 had balanced CD4/CD8; later expanders were CD4+ biased. Among contracting clones, CD4+ were mainly CM/EM and CD8+ enriched in EMRA.

This sequence was found in an adult woman who had mild COVID-19 (a few samples of this study predate the infection). Cell type and time point are not known. The source material was PBMCs or a T cell subset sorted from them (not recorded which). The gene calls are TRBV20-1 and TRBJ2-3; TRBD2 might be the D (5 bases). The CDR3 coding sequence is TGCAGTGCTGTAACGGGAATTACGCAGTATTTT. Translating gives CSAVTGITQYF.